The next 32 T cell receptor beta chains were all read from a single sample in a study of early stage breast cancer tumors. Using immunoSEQ multiplex PCR, the repertoire was profiled, and TCRdb retains in-frame clones only, with some absent. The data contain around 14,000 clones, 79% of them singletons. What was sequenced was normal breast tissue next to the tumor. The receptors derive from a person aged 50-59 years with breast cancer.

This chain links TRBV7-2 with TRBJ1-5; D is unclear. Deletions cut 4 bases from V and 2 bases from J, with 12 bases between. CDR1 and CDR2 from the germline V gene are SGHTA and FQGNSA. The CDR3 is 15 amino acids. This CDR3 is CASSYSDVRNQPQHF. The CDR3 DNA reads TGTGCCAGCAGCTACAGCGACGTACGCAATCAGCCCCAGCATTTT.

This clone showed up just a few times. The chain carries TRBV5-1 and TRBJ2-1, with 9 bases fitting TRBD2. The CDR3 sequence is 15 residues long. The germline CDR1 and CDR2 sequences are SGHRS and YFSETQ. The ends lost 4 bases at V and 5 bases at J; junction bases unmatched: 7. The CDR3 loop reads CASSLTSGQNNEQFF. CDR3 coding DNA: TGCGCCAGCAGCCTGACTAGCGGACAGAACAATGAGCAGTTCTTC. The entire variable domain, with the rest obtained from reference TRBV5-1 and TRBJ2-1, is as follows: KAGVTQTPRYLIKTRGQQVTLSCSPISGHRSVSWYQQTPGQGLQFLFEYFSETQRNKGNFPGRFSGRQFSNSRSEMNVSTLELGDSALYLCASSLTSGQNNEQFFGPGTRLTVL.

The chain links TRBV5-5 to TRBJ2-7, with D uncertain. Between the trimmed V and J ends, which lost 1 base and 2 bases, there was a span of 13 bases. This CDR3 is built from 15 residues. CDR1 SGHKS and CDR2 YYEKEE come from the germline V gene (reference sequence). The CDR3 here is CASSLLTGLAYEQYF. The CDR3 region has the DNA TGTGCCAGCAGCTTGCTTACTGGCCTTGCCTACGAGCAGTACTTC.

The chain combines TRBV5-4 with TRBJ2-1; 13 nucleotides align to TRBD2. CDR3 size: 15 residues. Germline CDR1 is SGHNT and CDR2 is YYREEE (reference sequence). V was clipped by 4 bases and J by 7 bases; unmatched bases: 5. The CDR3 bases are TGTGCCAGCAGCCGGACTAGCGGGAGTATTAATGAGCAGTTCTTC. Translating it yields CASSRTSGSINEQFF.

The chain uses TRBV19 and TRBJ2-6; D call uncertain. Per germline, CDR1 LNHDA and CDR2 SQIVND (reference sequence). CDR3 length: 13 amino acids. V was cut by 2 bases and J by 4 bases, with 3 bases left in between. CDR3 in amino acids: CASSITGANVLTF. CDR3 bases: TGTGCCAGTAGTATAACCGGGGCCAACGTCCTGACTTTC.

This clone was found a few times. This chain connects TRBV4-2 to TRBJ2-1, with TRBD2 identical over 7 bases. The ends lost 0 bases at V and 4 bases at J; junction bases unmatched: 9. There are 17 residues in the CDR3. Germline V gives CDR1 LGHNA, CDR2 YNFKEQ. CDR3 sequence (DNA): TGTGCCAGCAGCCAAGATCTGGGCGGGAGTGTTTACAATGAGCAGTTCTTC. It is translated as CASSQDLGGSVYNEQFF.

This chain joins TRBV9 and TRBJ2-3, with D tentatively TRBD2 (6 bases). The CDR3 spans 15 residues. CDR1 is SGDLS and CDR2 is YYNGEE in the germline V gene. V shed 1 base and J shed 0 bases, with 9 bases lying between them. This CDR3 reads CASSVTGGSTDTQYF. The CDR3 bases are TGTGCCAGCAGCGTAACCGGGGGAAGCACAGATACGCAGTATTTT.

The rearrangement links TRBV9 to TRBJ1-5; D is unclear. The V end was cut by 3 bases, the J end by 6 bases, with 10 bases between. This CDR3 has 13 residues. Germline-derived CDR1 and CDR2 are SGDLS and YYNGEE. CDR3 in DNA: TGTGCCAGCAGCGCAGGACCGGGTCAGCCCCAGCATTTT. Its protein product is CASSAGPGQPQHF.

This chain connects TRBV7-2 to TRBJ2-5; D is ambiguous. The CDR3 has 13 residues. V was pared by 0 bases and J by 0 bases, with 2 bases between. CDR1 is SGHTA and CDR2 is FQGNSA in the germline V gene. The CDR3 loop reads CASSLAYQETQYF. The CDR3 DNA reads TGTGCCAGCAGCTTAGCGTACCAAGAGACCCAGTACTTC.

The chain joins TRBV27 to TRBJ1-6; D uncertain. Trimming pared 2 bases from V and 4 bases from J, leaving 9 bases between. CDR3 length: 15 amino acids. CDR1 MNHEY and CDR2 SMNVEV come from the germline V gene (reference sequence). CDR3 region: CASSLKAGYNSPLHF. The CDR3 DNA reads TGTGCCAGCAGTTTAAAGGCGGGGTATAATTCACCCCTCCACTTT.

The chain carries TRBV7-6 and TRBJ2-2, with 13 bases fitting TRBD2. Germline V gene sequence: CDR1 SGHVS, CDR2 FNYEAQ. V trimming: 5 bases; J trimming: 10 bases; junction bases outside the gene matches: 13. This CDR3 has 17 residues. CDR3 region: CASSPWKGLAGSVELFF. In DNA, the CDR3 is TGTGCCAGCAGCCCCTGGAAGGGACTAGCGGGGAGCGTGGAGCTGTTTTTT. The complete variable domain, with remaining parts taken from reference TRBV7-6 and TRBJ2-2, reads GAGVSQSPRYKVTKRGQDVALRCDPISGHVSLYWYRQALGQGPEFLTYFNYEAQQDKSGLPNDRFSAERPEGSISTLTIQRTEQRDSAMYRCASSPWKGLAGSVELFFGEGSRLTVL.

The V and J genes are TRBV4-3 and TRBJ2-7; no firm D call. Germline lookup yields CDR1 LGHNA and CDR2 YSLEER. V lost 0 bases to trimming and J lost 3 bases, with 12 bases between them. The CDR3 totals 15 residues. The CDR3 sequence: CASSQEIQIHYEQYF. DNA for the CDR3: TGCGCCAGCAGCCAAGAAATCCAAATTCACTACGAGCAGTACTTC.

V usage is TRBV6-6 and J usage is TRBJ2-1, with no clear D. Germline V CDR1 and CDR2: MNHNY, SVGAGI (reference sequence). The CDR3 has 12 amino acids. V lost 6 bases, J lost 8 bases, and 11 bases lay in between. The chain's CDR3 is CASSPQSYEQFF. The CDR3 nucleotides are TGTGCCAGCAGCCCCCAGAGCTATGAGCAGTTCTTC.

V usage is TRBV10-3 and J usage is TRBJ1-1, with 7 bases identical to TRBD1. CDR1 ENHRY and CDR2 SYGVKD come from the germline V gene. V lost 3 bases and J lost 2; bases outside the gene matches: 3. CDR3 length equals 14 residues. CDR3 residues: CAISDQGDNTEAFF. CDR3 DNA: TGTGCCATCAGTGATCAGGGGGATAACACTGAAGCTTTCTTT.

Written as DNA, the CDR3 is TGCGCCAGCAGCTTGGCTCTGGGACCCTACGAGCAGTACTTC. It yields the protein CASSLALGPYEQYF. This sequence joins TRBV5-1 and TRBJ2-7; tentatively, D is TRBD1 or TRBD2 (5 bases each). Germline values: CDR1 SGHRS, CDR2 YFSETQ. Trimming removed 0 bases at V and 2 bases at J, with 9 bases between. The CDR3 loop spans 14 amino acids.

J is TRBJ1-2 and V is TRBV5-1, with D uncertain. CDR3 length: 13 residues. Germline lookup yields CDR1 SGHRS and CDR2 YFSETQ. The V gene lost 5 bases and the J gene lost 4 bases, with 12 bases spanning the gap. This chain's CDR3 is CASREGGSYGYTF. CDR3 nucleotide sequence: TGCGCCAGCAGGGAGGGTGGATCCTATGGCTACACCTTC.

This chain links TRBV6-5 with TRBJ1-2; D is possibly TRBD1 (6 bases). This CDR3 region has 13 residues. V lost 6 bases to trimming and J lost 4 bases, with 12 bases between them. The germline V gene has CDR1 MNHEY and CDR2 SVGAGI. For the CDR3, the DNA is TGTGCCAGCAGAAACACGGACAGCTATGGCTACACCTTC. It translates to CASRNTDSYGYTF.

The gene calls are TRBV9 and TRBJ2-4; D tentatively reads TRBD1 or TRBD2 (5 bases each). Per the germline V gene, CDR1 is SGDLS and CDR2 is YYNGEE. V lost 4 bases to trimming and J lost 3 bases, with 14 bases between them. CDR3 length equals 15 residues. The CDR3 DNA is TGTGCCAGCAGCCGACGAGGGGAAGTCAAAAACATTCAGTACTTC. It translates to CASSRRGEVKNIQYF.

This chain joins TRBV28 and TRBJ1-2; D is uncertain. Per germline, CDR1 MDHEN and CDR2 SYDVKM. The CDR3 covers 13 residues. With 4 bases removed from V and 3 bases from J, the gap between germline ends came to 9 bases. CDR3 residues: CASSSTDYYGYTF. For the CDR3, the DNA is TGTGCCAGCAGTTCGACGGACTACTATGGCTACACCTTC.

The sample holds a few counts of this clone. The chain employs TRBV9 and TRBJ2-7; TRBD1 agrees at 10 bases. The CDR3 contains 13 residues. V shed 4 bases, J shed 5 bases, and the junction held 3 bases outside the gene matches. Germline V lookup: CDR1 SGDLS, CDR2 YYNGEE. The CDR3 DNA follows: TGTGCCAGCAGCCCCGGGACAGGGGACGAGCAGTACTTC. This translates into CASSPGTGDEQYF.

The chain is built from TRBV7-9 and TRBJ2-3, with D maybe TRBD2 (5 bases). In germline, CDR1 is SEHNR, CDR2 FQNEAQ (reference sequence). The CDR3 sequence is 15 residues long. Trimming shortened V by 0 bases and J by 1 base, and 8 bases separated the two germline ends. CDR3 region: CASSLASAGTDTQYF. CDR3 coding DNA: TGTGCCAGCAGCTTAGCTAGCGCGGGCACAGATACGCAGTATTTT.

The chain employs TRBV28 and TRBJ1-2; TRBD1 agrees at 7 bases. Germline V gene lookup returns CDR1 MDHEN and CDR2 SYDVKM. The CDR3 extends over 15 amino acids. The ends lost 7 bases at V and 0 bases at J; junction bases unmatched: 8. The CDR3 here is CASTPTGTANYGYTF. DNA of the CDR3: TGTGCCAGCACCCCCACCGGGACAGCTAACTATGGCTACACCTTC.

V is TRBV2 and J is TRBJ2-5, with 11 bases identical to TRBD2. CDR3 length: 15 residues. The V and J ends lost 6 bases and 4 bases, in that order; junction bases with no gene match: 7. The germline CDR1 and CDR2 sequences are SNHLY and FYNNEI. The CDR3: CASRMYSGGAETQYF. The CDR3 region has the DNA TGTGCCAGCAGGATGTATAGCGGGGGGGCAGAGACCCAGTACTTC.

This sequence joins TRBV9 and TRBJ2-5, with D hard to call. V was trimmed by 3 bases and J by 5 bases, leaving 8 bases between them. This CDR3 contains 12 residues. Looked up from germline, CDR1 is SGDLS and CDR2 is YYNGEE. This chain's CDR3 is CASSALGETQYF. The DNA of the CDR3 is TGTGCCAGCAGCGCTTTGGGGGAGACCCAGTACTTC.

This sequence joins TRBV28 and TRBJ2-1; unclear D gene. The CDR3 loop spans 15 amino acids. The ends were cut back, 2 bases at V and 0 bases at J, with 8 bases in the middle. Germline V lookup: CDR1 MDHEN, CDR2 SYDVKM. CDR3 nucleotides: TGTGCCAGCAGTTTAAGGGAAAGCTCCTACAATGAGCAGTTCTTC. The encoded protein is CASSLRESSYNEQFF.

The CDR3 nucleotides read TGCGCCAGCAGTCAATCTAGGATACGGTGCAATCAGCCCCAGCATTTT. This translates into CASSQSRIRCNQPQHF. V usage is TRBV23-1 and J usage is TRBJ1-5; D remains unclear. TRBV23-1 is placed among ORFs of uncertain function. V shed 0 bases and J shed 2 bases, with 11 bases lying between them. The CDR3 has 16 residues.

This clone was detected only a few times. The V call is TRBV10-1, the J call TRBJ1-4, with 7 positions matching TRBD1. The CDR3 has 14 amino acids. V shed 10 bases, J shed 10 bases, and the junction held 15 bases outside the gene matches. CDR1 and CDR2 (germline): WNHNN, SYGVQD (reference sequence). CDR3 in amino acids: CAIDRQGRDGKLFF. CDR3 in DNA: TGCGCCATCGATCGACAGGGCCGGGACGGAAAACTGTTTTTT.

This clone was seen a few times. The genes are TRBV27 and TRBJ1-4, with no clear D. The germline gives CDR1 MNHEY, CDR2 SMNVEV (reference sequence). CDR3 length: 13 residues. V dropped 3 bases and J dropped 14 bases, with 16 bases sitting between them. Here the CDR3 reads CASSLMPGARLFF. CDR3 bases: TGTGCCAGCAGTTTGATGCCGGGAGCCCGGCTGTTTTTT.

The chain links TRBV27 to TRBJ1-1; 9 bases map to TRBD1. The ends lost 3 bases at V and 12 bases at J; junction bases unmatched: 5. The CDR3 covers 12 residues. Germline V lookup: CDR1 MNHEY, CDR2 SMNVEV (reference sequence). The CDR3 is CASSLGQGESFF. CDR3 coding DNA: TGTGCCAGCAGTTTGGGACAGGGCGAATCTTTCTTT.

The chain recombines TRBV18 with TRBJ2-5; 7 bases match TRBD1. The CDR3 contains 14 residues. With V trimmed by 0 bases and J by 2 bases, 0 bases remained unmatched. The germline gives CDR1 KGHSH, CDR2 LQKENI. Here the CDR3 DNA reads TGTGCCAGCTCACCACCGGGACAGCAAGAGACCCAGTACTTC. It specifies CASSPPGQQETQYF.

The V call is TRBV2, the J call TRBJ2-5, with D possibly matching TRBD1 (6 bases). V dropped 7 bases and J dropped 5 bases, with 20 bases sitting between them. The CDR3 is 15 residues long. The germline gives CDR1 SNHLY, CDR2 FYNNEI. CDR3 sequence: CASTGQLLLQETQYF. CDR3 DNA sequence: TGTGCCAGCACCGGACAGCTCCTTCTTCAGGAGACCCAGTACTTC.

V usage is TRBV11-3 and J usage is TRBJ2-2; TRBD1 agrees at 9 bases. The germline CDR1 and CDR2 sequences are SGHNT and YENEEA. Trimming took 4 bases from V and 6 from J; bases not matched to a gene: 12. This CDR3 is built from 17 residues. The CDR3 loop is CASSYGQGRGSAGELFF. The CDR3 coding sequence is TGTGCCAGCAGCTATGGACAGGGGCGAGGTTCGGCCGGGGAGCTGTTTTTT.